The 12 T cell receptor beta chains presented below share a single source sample, sequenced in a study of CD8 T cells in Susac syndrome. RNA in amounts of roughly 0.45 to 1 ug was reverse transcribed with random hexamers. Each CDR3 protein is one row after TCRdb ran MiXCR on the immunoSEQ multiplex PCR reads. The sample has a few hundred thousand distinct CDR3 sequences; more than 70% are singletons. The sequenced sample consisted of CD8+ T cells from PBMCs. Source of these receptors: a human donor with multiple sclerosis.

This chain joins TRBV29-1 and TRBJ2-3; 15 bases are shared with TRBD2. J lost 0 bases, V lost 7 bases, and 14 bases had no gene match. Germline lookup yields CDR1 SQVTM and CDR2 ANQGSEA. The CDR3 spans 19 residues. CDR3 coding DNA: TGCAGCGCTACAGGGTGGACTAGCGGGGGGGCATATAGCACAGATACGCAGTATTTT. Amino acids: CSATGWTSGGAYSTDTQYF.

This clonotype was picked up a small number of times. V usage is TRBV5-1 and J usage is TRBJ2-7, with 9 bases identical to TRBD1. V dropped 2 bases and J dropped 1; count of bases not matched to a gene: 7. Germline lookup yields CDR1 SGHRS and CDR2 YFSETQ. The CDR3 spans 16 residues. This chain's CDR3 is CASSFDGQGSSYEQYF. Written as DNA, the CDR3 is TGCGCCAGCAGCTTCGACGGACAGGGGTCTTCCTACGAGCAGTACTTC.

This clonotype occurred once. The J gene is TRBJ2-7, the V gene TRBV29-1; 10 bases match TRBD2. Germline CDR1 reads SQVTM; CDR2 reads ANQGSEA. J was trimmed by 1 base and V by 7 bases; bases with no gene match: 4. The CDR3 is 13 residues long. The CDR3 DNA follows: TGCAGCGCTGGACTAGCGGAATCCTACGAGCAGTACTTC. Amino acids: CSAGLAESYEQYF.

This chain uses TRBV29-1 with TRBJ2-3; D is unresolved. The CDR3 has 11 amino acids. V dropped 6 bases and J dropped 6 bases, with 10 bases sitting between them. The germline gives CDR1 SQVTM, CDR2 ANQGSEA. The CDR3 bases are TGCAGCGTCCCAGGTGGGGATACGCAGTATTTT. Protein sequence: CSVPGGDTQYF.

V gene TRBV15 combines with J gene TRBJ2-2; D ambiguous. With 0 bases removed from V and 10 bases from J, the gap between germline ends came to 9 bases. Germline V gene sequence: CDR1 LNHNV, CDR2 YYDKDF (reference sequence). The CDR3 has 13 residues. The CDR3 protein is CATSRDSAKELFF. The CDR3 bases are TGTGCCACCAGCAGAGATTCGGCTAAGGAGCTGTTTTTT.

This chain joins TRBV30 and TRBJ1-1, with D uncertain. Germline assignment: CDR1 GTSNPN and CDR2 SVGIG (reference sequence). The germline V and J ends were trimmed by 0 bases and 1 base, with 12 bases remaining between them. The CDR3 length is 15 residues. The CDR3, as DNA: TGTGCCTGGAGTGTACTGGCTAATGCGAACACTGAAGCTTTCTTT. Amino acid sequence: CAWSVLANANTEAFF.

V is TRBV9 and J is TRBJ2-7; 9 bases fit TRBD1. The CDR3 sequence is 15 residues long. V lost 3 bases, J lost 7 bases, and 11 bases stayed unmatched. Looked up from germline, CDR1 is SGDLS and CDR2 is YYNGEE. The CDR3 DNA reads TGTGCCAGCAGCGCCCGAACGGGACAGGGACAAGAGCAGTACTTC. Protein sequence: CASSARTGQGQEQYF.

The rearrangement uses TRBV27 and TRBJ2-7; a possible D gene is TRBD2 (5 bases). The V gene lost 6 bases and the J gene lost 6 bases, with 9 bases spanning the gap. Germline V gives CDR1 MNHEY, CDR2 SMNVEV (reference sequence). The CDR3 extends over 11 amino acids. In nucleotides, the CDR3 is TGTGCCAGCAGGGACTCGGGCGAGCAGTACTTC. It encodes CASRDSGEQYF.

This rearrangement joins TRBV7-9 to TRBJ2-3; D uncertain. The CDR3 loop spans 15 amino acids. Looked up from germline, CDR1 is SEHNR and CDR2 is FQNEAQ (reference sequence). Trimming took off 5 bases at V and 2 bases at J, with 14 bases between the two ends. The CDR3 nucleotides read TGTGCCAGCAGCACGGTGGGCAGGCCCACAGATACGCAGTATTTT. Translating it yields CASSTVGRPTDTQYF.

The chain recombines TRBV3-1 with TRBJ2-7; 8 positions agree with TRBD1. The CDR3 contains 15 residues. CDR1 is LGHDT, CDR2 YNNKEL, per germline (reference sequence). Losses at the gene ends were 3 bases for V and 2 bases for J; bases not matched to a gene: 6. CDR3 in DNA: TGTGCCAGCAGCCACGATGGACAGGGCCCCTACGAGCAGTACTTC. It specifies CASSHDGQGPYEQYF.

This clonotype was counted between two and nine times. J is TRBJ2-3 and V is TRBV6-1, with 10 nucleotides matching TRBD2. CDR1 is MNHNS and CDR2 is SASEGT in the germline V gene. The CDR3 covers 15 residues. The V gene end was trimmed by 6 bases and the J gene end by 4 bases; junction bases not matched to a gene: 7. In DNA, the CDR3 is TGTGCCAGCAGACCAGCTAGCGGGGGCGCAGATACGCAGTATTTT. It codes for CASRPASGGADTQYF.

V is TRBV9 and J is TRBJ2-2, with 9 nucleotides matching TRBD1. The CDR3 length is 16 residues. The V gene's germline CDR1 is SGDLS and CDR2 YYNGEE. V trimming: 4 bases; J trimming: 1 base; junction bases outside the gene matches: 5. CDR3 amino acids: CASSRGDRENTGELFF. The CDR3 DNA sequence: TGTGCCAGCAGCAGGGGGGACAGGGAGAACACCGGGGAGCTGTTTTTT. The variable domain in full, completed from reference TRBV9 and TRBJ2-2, reads DSGVTQTPKHLITATGQRVTLRCSPRSGDLSVYWYQQSLDQGLQFLIQYYNGEERAKGNILERFSAQQFPDLHSELNLSSLELGDSALYFCASSRGDRENTGELFFGEGSRLTVL.